This TCR beta chain was recorded in a study of shared clonotypes between healthy human individuals. The overall study: Serving as donors were a couple of women and a few men, whose ages spanned 18 to 49. Study-wide points: Some clonotypes were shared by all four sorted-subset donors, while others were not shared. The non-shared ones had lower generation probabilities than the shared ones. Clonotype sharing among donors, it was expected, would be affected by sequencing depth.

The assay was immunoSEQ multiplex PCR, and TCRdb's table has in-frame clones only and misses some. The data contain about 2 million clones, less than 95% of them seen just once; the ten biggest clones take up approximately 1.2%. Naive CD8 cells lacked CD45RO, underwent positive selection for CCR7 and left out terminally differentiated effector memory CD45RA+ cells. Among the donors, all were Caucasian adults who lived in Nashville, Tennessee. A word on this clone: Antigen: not known.

Germline lookup yields CDR1 SGHTA and CDR2 FQGNSA. CDR3 length equals 17 residues. The V and J ends lost 5 bases and 6 bases, in that order; junction bases with no gene match: 11. This chain connects TRBV7-2 to TRBJ2-1; 12 bases match TRBD2. The sequence came from a man between 18 and 29 years old in good health. Specimen: naive CD8+ T cells sorted from blood. As DNA, the CDR3 is TGTGCCAGCAGCCACGATATTCCGGGACTAGCGGGCAATGAGCAGTTCTTC. This gives the protein CASSHDIPGLAGNEQFF.